Described below is a single T cell receptor (beta chain) sequence and its context. The sample carries other DNA sequences with the same CDR3. These data belong to a study of blood T cell repertoires in COVID-19. Some clones are missing from TCRdb's copy, which holds only in-frame ones; the method was immunoSEQ multiplex PCR. The repertoire holds a few hundred thousand clones, around 80% seen once, with about 1.5% in the top ten. CDR1 is SGHRS and CDR2 is YFSETQ in the germline V gene. Trimming shortened V by 0 bases and J by 3 bases, and 6 bases separated the two germline ends. This CDR3 region has 14 residues.

This sequence originates from a woman aged 40 to 50 who had recovered from COVID-19. The sample was peripheral blood. This chain joins TRBV5-1 and TRBJ2-2; maybe TRBD1 (6 bases). CDR3: CASSLGQDTGELFF. For the CDR3, the DNA is TGCGCCAGCAGCTTGGGACAGGACACCGGGGAGCTGTTTTTT.